This record covers a single T cell receptor (beta chain). The data stem from a study of cytomegalovirus exposure and HLA in healthy donors. Primers included in the PCR were 60 Vbeta and 13 Jbeta primers. The protocol was immunoSEQ multiplex PCR, while the TCRdb copy is restricted to in-frame clones and leaves out a portion. The table lists about 180,000 clones, roughly 76% of them singletons, with roughly 4.5% in the top ten. This CDR3 is 10 amino acids long. Germline-derived CDR1 and CDR2 are WNHNN and SYGVQD (reference sequence). The V and J ends lost 6 bases and 6 bases respectively, with 5 bases between them.

This TCR came from a woman between 18 and 29 years old in good health and CMV-seropositive. Input material: PBMCs. The rearrangement links TRBV10-1 to TRBJ1-2; no definite D call. CDR3 residues: CASRADGYTF. CDR3 nucleotides: TGCGCCAGCAGGGCGGATGGCTACACCTTC.